This T cell receptor beta chain emerged from a study of blood T cell repertoires in COVID-19. Generated by immunoSEQ multiplex PCR, the TCRdb table keeps only in-frame clones and is missing some. The table includes some 120,000 clones, 65% to 90% detected once. V shed 6 bases and J shed 6 bases, with 17 bases lying between them. CDR1 and CDR2 (germline): MNHNY, SVGAGI (reference sequence). The CDR3 runs to 14 residues. Input material: peripheral blood. The sequence came from a woman aged 80 or older with acute or convalescent COVID-19. V usage is TRBV6-6 and J usage is TRBJ1-2; D not resolved. CDR3 sequence reads: CASSLLEGSDGYTF. CDR3 DNA: TGTGCCAGCAGCCTGCTGGAGGGCTCTGATGGCTACACCTTC.